The 15 T cell receptor beta chains reported below all come from one sample, sequenced in a study of patients and donors after allogeneic stem cell transplantation. TCRdb passed the RT-PCR reads through MiXCR, listing each CDR3 protein once. The table lists about 960,000 distinct CDR3 sequences, roughly 18% of them singletons. The sequenced material came from blood, either unsorted or a sorted T cell fraction (not recorded which). The receptors stem from a human donor who was either an allogeneic HSCT recipient or a stem cell or donor lymphocyte infusion donor (not recorded which). It is not recorded whose cells these are; they may come from a transplant donor.

This chain joins TRBV12-3 or TRBV12-4 and TRBJ1-4; D is ambiguous. The CDR3 contains 11 residues. Trimming pared 6 bases from V and 8 bases from J, leaving 7 bases between. As DNA, the CDR3 is TGTGCCAGCAGGCGGGTAGAAAAACTGTTTTTT. Residues: CASRRVEKLFF.

This clonotype was picked up a small number of times. J is TRBJ1-1 and V is TRBV19; TRBD1 might be the D (6 bases). The CDR3 runs to 16 residues. Germline V gives CDR1 LNHDA, CDR2 SQIVND (reference sequence). V was cut by 7 bases and J by 0 bases, with 18 bases left in between. CDR3 in amino acids: CASTTPLGGMNTEAFF. The CDR3 nucleotides read TGTGCCAGTACCACTCCACTAGGGGGAATGAACACTGAAGCTTTCTTT. Complete variable domain (other parts from reference TRBV19 and TRBJ1-1): DGGITQSPKYLFRKEGQNVTLSCEQNLNHDAMYWYRQDPGQGLRLIYYSQIVNDFQKGDIAEGYSVSREKKESFPLTVTSAQKNPTAFYLCASTTPLGGMNTEAFFGQGTRLTVV.

This clonotype was seen a few times. The V call is TRBV20-1, the J call TRBJ1-2; TRBD1 agrees at 8 bases. Germline lookup yields CDR1 DFQATT and CDR2 SNEGSKA (reference sequence). V was pared by 5 bases and J by 5 bases, with 16 bases of the junction left unmatched. The CDR3 is made up of 16 amino acids. CDR3 residues: CSARGGTGRTPYGYTF. As DNA, the CDR3 is TGCAGTGCTCGGGGGGGGACAGGCCGAACTCCGTATGGCTACACCTTC.

The sample holds a few counts of this clonotype. The genes are TRBV5-1 and TRBJ2-1, with TRBD2 matching over 7 bases. The germline gives CDR1 SGHRS, CDR2 YFSETQ. The V gene end was trimmed by 3 bases and the J gene end by 0 bases; junction bases not matched to a gene: 3. The CDR3 length is 15 residues. CDR3 sequence: CASSSREDSYNEQFF. The CDR3 DNA reads as TGCGCCAGCAGCTCTCGGGAGGACTCCTACAATGAGCAGTTCTTC.

In its sample, this clonotype was seen a few times. The J gene is TRBJ2-7, the V gene TRBV9, with a possible D match to TRBD2 (7 bases). V was trimmed by 4 bases and J by 2 bases, leaving 22 bases between them. The CDR3 contains 17 residues. The germline CDR1 and CDR2 sequences are SGDLS and YYNGEE. The CDR3 region is CASSPPSGRGGTYEQYF. The CDR3 DNA reads TGTGCCAGCAGCCCCCCCTCGGGAAGGGGGGGGACCTACGAGCAGTACTTC.

This clonotype was found a few times. The genes are TRBV6-1 and TRBJ1-2; maybe TRBD1 (5 bases). CDR3 length: 14 amino acids. V was trimmed by 6 bases and J by 3 bases, leaving 14 bases between them. Germline-derived CDR1 and CDR2 are MNHNS and SASEGT. The CDR3 region is CASRDITAYYGYTF. In nucleotides, the CDR3 is TGTGCCAGCAGGGACATCACTGCCTACTATGGCTACACCTTC.

The chain joins TRBV24-1 to TRBJ2-5; 11 bases agree with TRBD1. V trimming: 3 bases; J trimming: 5 bases; junction bases outside the gene matches: 7. Germline lookup yields CDR1 KGHDR and CDR2 SFDVKD. The length of the CDR3 is 16 residues. The CDR3 DNA reads TGTGCCACCAGTGATGGGACAGGGGGTTCGGGGGAGACCCAGTACTTC. Amino acids: CATSDGTGGSGETQYF.

This CDR3 reads CATSREQMKVNTEAFF. For the CDR3, the DNA is TGTGCCACCAGCAGGGAACAGATGAAGGTGAACACTGAAGCTTTCTTT. The chain joins TRBV15 to TRBJ1-1; unclear D gene. Trimming removed 3 bases at V and 0 bases at J, with 14 bases between. CDR3 length: 16 amino acids. Germline CDR1 and CDR2: LNHNV and YYDKDF (reference sequence).

This clonotype has just a few counts. The rearrangement uses TRBV7-3 and TRBJ2-1, with D tentatively TRBD2 (6 bases). The germline V and J ends were trimmed by 5 bases and 9 bases, with 14 bases remaining between them. There are 13 residues in the CDR3. Germline CDR1 reads SGHTA; CDR2 reads FQGTGA. The CDR3 reads CASSRSGEREQFF. CDR3 nucleotides: TGTGCCAGCAGCCGGTCGGGGGAGCGTGAGCAGTTCTTC.

This clonotype was recorded at least ten times. The genes are TRBV5-1 and TRBJ2-2, with D uncertain. Per germline, CDR1 SGHRS and CDR2 YFSETQ. Trimming removed 0 bases at V and 7 bases at J, with 10 bases between. The CDR3 is 14 residues long. The CDR3 region has the DNA TGCGCCAGCAGCTTGGTAACAACCATCGGGGAGCTGTTTTTT. Protein: CASSLVTTIGELFF.

Comment on this clonotype: One end of the junction does not line up with germline, which may come from a read error. The V and J genes are TRBV7-7 and TRBJ2-5; 16 positions agree with TRBD2. Germline CDR1 and CDR2: SSHAT and FNYEAQ (reference sequence). This CDR3 spans 18 amino acids. CDR3 region: CASSPGTSGGAVQETQYF. CDR3 coding DNA: TGTGCTAGCAGCCCGGGGACTAGCGGGGGGGCGGTCCAAGAGACCCAGTACTTC.

This clonotype was observed many times. The chain links TRBV5-1 to TRBJ1-2, with 9 bases fitting TRBD1. The germline V gene encodes CDR1 SGHRS and CDR2 YFSETQ. The CDR3 has 15 residues. V dropped 4 bases and J dropped 2; count of bases not matched to a gene: 6. As DNA, the CDR3 is TGCGCCAGCAGCCAGACCGGGACAGGGAACTATGGCTACACCTTC. Amino acids: CASSQTGTGNYGYTF. Together with reference TRBV5-1 and TRBJ1-2, the CDR3 gives the full variable domain: KAGVTQTPRYLIKTRGQQVTLSCSPISGHRSVSWYQQTPGQGLQFLFEYFSETQRNKGNFPGRFSGRQFSNSRSEMNVSTLELGDSALYLCASSQTGTGNYGYTFGSGTRLTVV.

The genes are TRBV2 and TRBJ1-1; 9 nucleotides match TRBD1. Germline values: CDR1 SNHLY, CDR2 FYNNEI. V was pared by 6 bases and J by 0 bases, with 5 bases of the junction left unmatched. CDR3 size: 15 residues. CDR3 sequence: CASSRTGVMNTEAFF. CDR3 sequence (DNA): TGTGCCAGCAGCCGGACAGGGGTTATGAACACTGAAGCTTTCTTT. Full variable domain (rest looked up from reference TRBV2 and TRBJ1-1): EPEVTQTPSHQVTQMGQEVILRCVPISNHLYFYWYRQILGQKVEFLVSFYNNEISEKSEIFDDQFSVERPDGSNFTLKIRSTKLEDSAMYFCASSRTGVMNTEAFFGQGTRLTVV.

The J gene is TRBJ2-1, the V gene TRBV6-5; D call uncertain. Germline V lookup: CDR1 MNHEY, CDR2 SVGAGI. This CDR3 spans 13 amino acids. V was pared by 3 bases and J by 4 bases, with 7 bases between. CDR3 bases: TGTGCCAGCAGTTATGAACAGTACAATGAGCAGTTCTTC. It translates to CASSYEQYNEQFF.

This clonotype has more than one count but fewer than ten. The rearrangement uses TRBV29-1 and TRBJ2-1; no definite D call. Germline V CDR1 and CDR2: SQVTM, ANQGSEA. The CDR3 length is 9 residues. V was cut by 4 bases and J by 13 bases, with 8 bases left in between. Written as DNA, the CDR3 is TGCAGCGTTGGTATGCCCCAGTTCTTC. Its translation: CSVGMPQFF.